This TCR delta chain was captured by sequencing in a study of γδ T cells in repeated Plasmodium falciparum infection. Study information: Some Malian samples span acute malaria episodes; others come from no-transmission periods.

Vgamma9/Vdelta2+ and Vdelta2-negative gammadelta T cells were flow-sorted from PBMC for bulk sequencing. This CDR3 has 20 amino acids. Per germline, CDR1 GEAIGNYY and CDR2 EKD. TCRdb re-called the multiplex PCR reads through CATT. The repertoire includes roughly 90,000 delta-chain clones, over 0.75% of them detected once, and more than 9% sits in the top ten. As to this clone: The TCRdb protein, from a much larger clone, departs from this DNA's translation at residue 4, likely by read error; the protein shown derives from the DNA.

The sample was gamma-delta T cells from blood. This sequence originates from a pool of human donors (malaria-infected and uninfected, not separated). The V and J genes are TRDV2 and TRDJ1; D may be TRDD2 or TRDD3 (5 bases each). No J gene was available from TCRdb, and it was assigned here by a germline match of the DNA. CDR3 bases: TGTGCCTGTGGCACCGTGTACCTACGTGGTGGACTATTGGGGACCGATAAACTCATCTTT. Its translation is CACGTVYLRGGLLGTDKLIF.